The clone carrying this TCR beta chain occurred a few times. No antigen is known for it. Those who donated were healthy bone marrow donors. The record originates from a study of cytomegalovirus exposure and HLA in healthy donors. Regarding the study as a whole: High sensitivity and specificity were reportedly achieved when the classifier diagnosed cytomegalovirus status.

The PCR had 60 Vbeta and 13 Jbeta primers. Some clones are missing from TCRdb's copy, which holds only in-frame ones; the method was immunoSEQ multiplex PCR. The data show about 190,000 clones, 10% to 15% seen once. Trimming removed 0 bases from V and 2 bases from J; junction bases left unmatched: 8. The CDR3 has 17 residues. Germline assignment: CDR1 MGHRA and CDR2 YSYEKL. The specimen was PBMCs. The TCR was taken from a man aged 50 or older in good health and CMV-seropositive. V is TRBV4-1 and J is TRBJ1-2, with 8 bases fitting TRBD1. DNA for the CDR3: TGCGCCAGCAGCCAAGATAGGCAGGGGGCTCAAAACTATGGCTACACCTTC. This gives the protein CASSQDRQGAQNYGYTF.